This TCR beta chain is from a study of T cells in Graves' hyperthyroidism and ophthalmopathy. The table lists this clonotype with many counts. Its matching antigen is unknown. Study outcomes and limitations: Blood also contained most expanded thyroid clonotypes above 0.001.

Thyroid ultrasound, orbital computed tomography, clinical symptoms, and serum thyroxine and TRAb underpinned diagnoses. The PBMCs were sourced from fresh peripheral blood (approximately 9.6 ml). Germline-derived CDR1 and CDR2 are LNHNV and YYDKDF (reference sequence). There are 14 residues in the CDR3. Trimming pared 0 bases from V and 2 bases from J, leaving 5 bases between. The TCR beta CDR3 regions underwent amplification using RNA transcripts as the source. An initial round of RT-PCR targeting the TCR CDR3 relied on the HTBI primer set. A single record per CDR3 protein comes from TCRdb applying MiXCR to the multiplex PCR reads. This table holds some 510,000 distinct CDR3 sequences, 20% to 25% found once.

This chain uses TRBV15 with TRBJ1-5; D is uncertain. This TCR was sampled from a man aged 18-30 years with Graves' hyperthyroidism. Sequencing was carried out using blood. CDR3 DNA sequence: TGTGCCACCAGCAGAGATTTGGGCAATCAGCCCCAGCATTTT. This gives the protein CATSRDLGNQPQHF.